This TCR beta chain was recovered during a study of blood T cell repertoires in COVID-19. Across the whole study: Samples representing acute and convalescent COVID-19 were sourced from the United States, Italy and Spain. PBMCs, B-cell-depleted T cells, or T cells were the source of the cDNA or gDNA that made up the material.

Germline V gives CDR1 SGHRS, CDR2 YFSETQ. CDR3 length: 15 residues. The junction had 2 bases not matched to a gene; V was cut back by 0 bases and J by 0 bases. Only in-frame clones appear in the TCRdb table, and some are missing; sequencing was by immunoSEQ multiplex PCR. The data hold 130,000 to 150,000 clones, with roughly 80% observed a single time. The sequence derives from an older woman with COVID-19, enrolled during active disease. The material sequenced was peripheral blood. The V gene is TRBV5-1, the J gene TRBJ1-2; 7 nucleotides agree with TRBD1. CDR3 sequence: CASSLGQGANYGYTF. DNA for the CDR3: TGCGCCAGCAGCTTGGGTCAGGGGGCTAACTATGGCTACACCTTC.